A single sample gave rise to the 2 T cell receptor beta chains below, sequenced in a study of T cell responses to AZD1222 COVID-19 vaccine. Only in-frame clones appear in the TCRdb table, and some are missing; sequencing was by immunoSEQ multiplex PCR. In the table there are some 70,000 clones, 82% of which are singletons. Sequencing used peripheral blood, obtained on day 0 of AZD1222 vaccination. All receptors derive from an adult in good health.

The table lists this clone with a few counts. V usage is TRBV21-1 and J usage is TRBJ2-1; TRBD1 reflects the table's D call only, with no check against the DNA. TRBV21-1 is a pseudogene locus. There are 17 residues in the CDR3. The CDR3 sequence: CASSKPGQGRPYNEQFF. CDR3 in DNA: TGTGCCAGCAGCAAACCTGGACAGGGTAGGCCCTACAATGAGCAGTTCTTC.

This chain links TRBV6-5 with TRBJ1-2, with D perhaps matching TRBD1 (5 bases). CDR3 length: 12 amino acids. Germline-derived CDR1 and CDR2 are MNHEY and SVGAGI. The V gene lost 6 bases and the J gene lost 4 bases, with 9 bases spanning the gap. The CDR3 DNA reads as TGTGCCAGCAGAGGGGTGGTCTATGGCTACACCTTC. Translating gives CASRGVVYGYTF.